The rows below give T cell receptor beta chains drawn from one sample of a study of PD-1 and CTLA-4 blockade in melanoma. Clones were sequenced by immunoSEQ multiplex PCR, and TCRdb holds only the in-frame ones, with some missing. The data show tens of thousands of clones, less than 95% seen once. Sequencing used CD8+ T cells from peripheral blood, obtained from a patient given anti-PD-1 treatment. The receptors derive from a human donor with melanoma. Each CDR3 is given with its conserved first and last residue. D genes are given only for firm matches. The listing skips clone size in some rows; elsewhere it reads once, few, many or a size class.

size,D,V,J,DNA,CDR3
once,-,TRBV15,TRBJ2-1,TGTGCCACCAGCAGAGATCAGGGTCCCAACTACAATGAGCAGTTCTTC,CATSRDQGPNYNEQFF
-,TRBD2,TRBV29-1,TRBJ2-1,TGCAGCGTTGAGCCGCGGGAGGGGTCCTACAATGAGCAGTTCTTC,CSVEPREGSYNEQFF
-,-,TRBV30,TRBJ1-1,TGTGCCTGCCAAACCGACAAGGACACTGAAGCTTTCTTT,CACQTDKDTEAFF
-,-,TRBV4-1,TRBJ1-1,TGCGCCAGCAGCCAAGTTTATGGGGCAGGGGAAAACACTGAAGCTTTCTTT,CASSQVYGAGENTEAFF
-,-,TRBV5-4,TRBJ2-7,TGTGCCAGCAGCGCGCCTGACTACGAGCAGTACTTC,CASSAPDYEQYF
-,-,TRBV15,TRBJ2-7,TGTGCCACCAGCAGCAAGACATCGGCCTACGAGCAGTACTTC,CATSSKTSAYEQYF
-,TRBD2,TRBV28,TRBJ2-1,TGTGCCAGCGCTGGGACTAGCGGGGCATACAATGAGCAGTTCTTC,CASAGTSGAYNEQFF
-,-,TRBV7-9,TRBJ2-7,TGTGCCAGCAGCTCTACAGGGAACTCCTACGAGCAGTACTTC,CASSSTGNSYEQYF
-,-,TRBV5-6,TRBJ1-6,TGTGCCAGCAGCTTGGGCGGCGGCCCTAATTCACCCCTCCACTTT,CASSLGGGPNSPLHF
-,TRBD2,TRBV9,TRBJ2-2,TGTGCCAGCAGCGCGTCTAGCGGGAGGACCGGGGAGCTGTTTTTT,CASSASSGRTGELFF
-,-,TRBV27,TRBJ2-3,TGTGCCAGCAGTCCCTCGGCAGATGCACCGGATACGCAGTATTTT,CASSPSADAPDTQYF
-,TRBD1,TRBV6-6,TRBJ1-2,TGTGCCAGCAGTTACGTACAGGGGGTTCAAAGTGGCTACACCTTC,CASSYVQGVQSGYTF
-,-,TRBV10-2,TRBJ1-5,TGCGCCAGCAGTGAGCTCGTGACGGGCGGTGAGCCCCAGCATTTT,CASSELVTGGEPQHF
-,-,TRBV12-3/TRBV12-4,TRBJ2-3,TGTGCCAGCAGTTTAGCGCAGATTAATACGCAGTATTTT,CASSLAQINTQYF
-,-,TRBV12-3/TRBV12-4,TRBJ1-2,TGTGCCAGCGCAGGGCATGGCTACACCTTC,CASAGHGYTF
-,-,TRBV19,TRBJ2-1,TGTGCCAGTAGTATCGGCCTCTCCTACAATGAGCAGTTCTTC,CASSIGLSYNEQFF
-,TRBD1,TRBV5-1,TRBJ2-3,TGCGCCAGCAGCTTAAGACAGGGGGCGGTCACAGATACGCAGTATTTT,CASSLRQGAVTDTQYF
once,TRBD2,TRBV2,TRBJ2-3,TGTGCCAGCAGTTGGGCGTCCGGGACTAGCGACAGCACAGATACGCAGTATTTT,CASSWASGTSDSTDTQYF
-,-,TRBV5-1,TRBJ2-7,TGCGCCAGCAGCTTGGCCGCTACCTCCTACTACGAGCAGTACTTC,CASSLAATSYYEQYF
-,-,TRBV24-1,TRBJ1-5,TGTGCCGCCTCCACGACAGGTAGCAATCAGCCCCAGCATTTT,CAASTTGSNQPQHF
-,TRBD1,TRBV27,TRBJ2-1,TGTGCCAGCAGTTTAGCTTCCCGACAGGGGGAGCAGTTCTTC,CASSLASRQGEQFF
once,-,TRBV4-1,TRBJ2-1,TGCGCCAGCAGCCAAGAGAAGCGGTACAATGAGCAGTTCTTC,CASSQEKRYNEQFF
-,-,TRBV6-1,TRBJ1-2,TGTGCCAGCAGTGACGGGCCATATGGCTACACCTTC,CASSDGPYGYTF
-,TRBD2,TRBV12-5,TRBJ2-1,TGTGCTAGTGGTCCGGGGACTAGCGGGAGCAATGAGCAGTTCTTC,CASGPGTSGSNEQFF
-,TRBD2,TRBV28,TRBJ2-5,TGTGCCAGCAGGGCTATACTAGCGGGAGGGGCAGAGACCCAGTACTTC,CASRAILAGGAETQYF
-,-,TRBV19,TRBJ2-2,TGTGCCAGTAGTGTCGACAGCGAAATGAACACCGGGGAGCTGTTTTTT,CASSVDSEMNTGELFF
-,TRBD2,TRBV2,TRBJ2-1,TGTGCCAGCAGTGAAGGCCCTAGCGGGGGGTTCTACGATGAGCAGTTCTTC,CASSEGPSGGFYDEQFF
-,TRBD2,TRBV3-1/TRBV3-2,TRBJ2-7,TGTGCCAGCAGCCAAGAGGGACTAGCGGGGACCTACGAGCAGTACTTC,CASSQEGLAGTYEQYF
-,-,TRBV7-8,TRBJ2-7,TGTGCCAGCAGCCAGGGGGGGATTTCGAGCTCCTACGAGCAGTACTTC,CASSQGGISSSYEQYF
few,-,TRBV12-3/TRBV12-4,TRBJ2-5,TGTGCCAGCAGCCCCCAGGAGGGAGAGACCCAGTACTTC,CASSPQEGETQYF
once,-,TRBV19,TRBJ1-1,TGTGCCAGTAGTAAGGGATTGGGGGACTTAGAAGCTTTCTTT,CASSKGLGDLEAFF
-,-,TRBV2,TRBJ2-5,TGTGCCAGCATCCGGCGGGCGGCTCAAGAGACCCAGTACTTC,CASIRRAAQETQYF